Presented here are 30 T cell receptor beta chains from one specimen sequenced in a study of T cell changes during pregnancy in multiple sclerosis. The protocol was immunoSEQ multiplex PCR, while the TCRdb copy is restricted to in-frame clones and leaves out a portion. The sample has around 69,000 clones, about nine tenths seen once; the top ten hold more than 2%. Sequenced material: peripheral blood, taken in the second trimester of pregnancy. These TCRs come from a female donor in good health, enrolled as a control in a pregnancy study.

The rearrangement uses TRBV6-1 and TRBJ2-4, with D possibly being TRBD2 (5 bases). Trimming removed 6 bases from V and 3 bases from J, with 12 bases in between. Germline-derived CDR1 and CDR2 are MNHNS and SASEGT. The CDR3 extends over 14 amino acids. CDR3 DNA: TGTGCCAGCAGGGAGGCCATAGTCAAAAACATTCAGTACTTC. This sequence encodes CASREAIVKNIQYF.

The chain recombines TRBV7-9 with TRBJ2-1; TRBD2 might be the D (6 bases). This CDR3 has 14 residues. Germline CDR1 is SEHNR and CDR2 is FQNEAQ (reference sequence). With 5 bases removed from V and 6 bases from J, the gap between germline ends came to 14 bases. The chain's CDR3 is CASSLRDLVNEQFF. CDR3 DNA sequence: TGTGCCAGCAGCCTCCGGGACTTAGTCAATGAGCAGTTCTTC.

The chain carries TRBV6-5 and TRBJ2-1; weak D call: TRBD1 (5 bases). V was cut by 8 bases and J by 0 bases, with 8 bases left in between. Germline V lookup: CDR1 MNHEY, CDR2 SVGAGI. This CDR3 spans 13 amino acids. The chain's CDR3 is CASGASSYNEQFF. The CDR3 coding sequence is TGTGCCAGCGGGGCTAGCTCCTACAATGAGCAGTTCTTC.

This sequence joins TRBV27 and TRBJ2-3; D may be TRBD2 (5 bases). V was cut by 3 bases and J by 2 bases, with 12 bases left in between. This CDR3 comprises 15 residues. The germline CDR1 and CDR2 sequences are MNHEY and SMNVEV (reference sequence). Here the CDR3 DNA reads TGTGCCAGCAGTTTTACTAGTCTCCTCACAGATACGCAGTATTTT. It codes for CASSFTSLLTDTQYF.

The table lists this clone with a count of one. The CDR3 here is CASSFGGGEKLFF. The CDR3 region has the DNA TGCGCCAGCAGCTTTGGAGGGGGCGAAAAACTGTTTTTT. This chain uses TRBV5-1 with TRBJ1-4, with 7 bases fitting TRBD1. V was pared by 2 bases and J by 8 bases, with 3 bases of the junction left unmatched. Germline V gene lookup returns CDR1 SGHRS and CDR2 YFSETQ. This CDR3 is 13 amino acids long.

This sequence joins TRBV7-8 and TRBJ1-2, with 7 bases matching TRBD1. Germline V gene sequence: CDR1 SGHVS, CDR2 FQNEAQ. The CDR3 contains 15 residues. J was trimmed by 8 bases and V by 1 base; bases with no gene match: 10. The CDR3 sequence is CASSLEGTAKDGYTF. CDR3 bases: TGTGCCAGCAGCTTAGAAGGGACAGCCAAAGACGGCTACACCTTC.

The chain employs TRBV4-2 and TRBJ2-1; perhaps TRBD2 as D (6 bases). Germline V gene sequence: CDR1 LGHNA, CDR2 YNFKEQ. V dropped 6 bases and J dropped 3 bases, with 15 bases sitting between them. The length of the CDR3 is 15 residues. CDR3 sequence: CASSREAGLYNEQFF. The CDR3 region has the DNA TGTGCCAGCAGTCGAGAGGCGGGGCTCTACAATGAGCAGTTCTTC.

Written as DNA, the CDR3 is TGCGCCAGCACCCCCAGACTAGCGGGCGTCCTCACAGATACGCAGTATTTT. Protein product: CASTPRLAGVLTDTQYF. The V call is TRBV5-1, the J call TRBJ2-3, with 10 bases that match TRBD2. CDR3 length equals 17 residues. Per germline, CDR1 SGHRS and CDR2 YFSETQ. J lost 2 bases, V lost 6 bases, and 12 bases had no gene match.

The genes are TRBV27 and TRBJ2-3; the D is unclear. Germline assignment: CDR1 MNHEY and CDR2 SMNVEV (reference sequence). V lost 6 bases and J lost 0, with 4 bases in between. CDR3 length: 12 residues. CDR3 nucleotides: TGTGCCAGCAGGACTAGCACAGATACGCAGTATTTT. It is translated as CASRTSTDTQYF.

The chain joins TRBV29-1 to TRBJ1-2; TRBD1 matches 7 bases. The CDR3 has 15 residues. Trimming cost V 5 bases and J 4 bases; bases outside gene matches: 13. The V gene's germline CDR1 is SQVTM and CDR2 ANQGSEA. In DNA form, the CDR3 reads TGCAGCGTTTTTCCAACAGGGGCATCGGCCTATGGCTACACCTTC. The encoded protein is CSVFPTGASAYGYTF. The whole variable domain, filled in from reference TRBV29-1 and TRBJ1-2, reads SAVISQKPSRDICQRGTSLTIQCQVDSQVTMMFWYRQQPGQSLTLIATANQGSEATYESGFVIDKFPISRPNLTFSTLTVSNMSPEDSSIYLCSVFPTGASAYGYTFGSGTRLTVV.

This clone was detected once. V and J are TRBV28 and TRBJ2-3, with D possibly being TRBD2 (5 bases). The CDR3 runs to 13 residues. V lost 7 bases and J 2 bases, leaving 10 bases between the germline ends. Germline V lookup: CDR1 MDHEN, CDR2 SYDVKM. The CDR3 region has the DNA TGTGCCAGCACGCGACTACCCACAGATACGCAGTATTTT. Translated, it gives CASTRLPTDTQYF. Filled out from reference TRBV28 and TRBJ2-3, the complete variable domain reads DVKVTQSSRYLVKRTGEKVFLECVQDMDHENMFWYRQDPGLGLRLIYFSYDVKMKEKGDIPEGYSVSREKKERFSLILESASTNQTSMYLCASTRLPTDTQYFGPGTRLTVL.

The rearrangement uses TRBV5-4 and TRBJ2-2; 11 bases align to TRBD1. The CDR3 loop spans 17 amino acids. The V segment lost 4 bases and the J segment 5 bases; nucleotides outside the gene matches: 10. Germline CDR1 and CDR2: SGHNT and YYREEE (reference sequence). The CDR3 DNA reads TGTGCCAGCAGCCCCCCGGGACAGGGGGTAGTTACCGGGGAGCTGTTTTTT. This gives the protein CASSPPGQGVVTGELFF.

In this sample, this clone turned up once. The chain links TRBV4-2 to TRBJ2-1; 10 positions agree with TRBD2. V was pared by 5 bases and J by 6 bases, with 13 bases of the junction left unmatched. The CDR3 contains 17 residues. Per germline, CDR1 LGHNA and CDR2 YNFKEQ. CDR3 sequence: CASSSQRGGPRGNEQFF. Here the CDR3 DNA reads TGTGCCAGCAGCAGTCAGCGGGGGGGGCCCCGCGGCAATGAGCAGTTCTTC.

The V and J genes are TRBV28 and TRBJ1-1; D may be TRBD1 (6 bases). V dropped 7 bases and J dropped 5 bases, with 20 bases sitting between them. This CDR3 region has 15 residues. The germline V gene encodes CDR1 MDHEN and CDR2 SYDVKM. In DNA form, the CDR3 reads TGTGCCAGCACCACCTGGGACACCCGGGGTACTGAAGCTTTCTTT. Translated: CASTTWDTRGTEAFF.

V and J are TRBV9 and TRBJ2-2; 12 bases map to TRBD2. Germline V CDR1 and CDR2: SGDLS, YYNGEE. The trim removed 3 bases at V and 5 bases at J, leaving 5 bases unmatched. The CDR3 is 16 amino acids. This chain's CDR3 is CASSGTSGTPTGELFF. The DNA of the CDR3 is TGTGCCAGCAGCGGGACTAGCGGGACCCCAACCGGGGAGCTGTTTTTT.

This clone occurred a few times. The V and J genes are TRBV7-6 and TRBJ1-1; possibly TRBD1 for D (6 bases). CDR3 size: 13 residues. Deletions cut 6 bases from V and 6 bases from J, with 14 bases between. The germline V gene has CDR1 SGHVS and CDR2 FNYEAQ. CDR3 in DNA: TGTGCCAGCAGTCTCCAAACAGGGTCTGAAGCTTTCTTT. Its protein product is CASSLQTGSEAFF.

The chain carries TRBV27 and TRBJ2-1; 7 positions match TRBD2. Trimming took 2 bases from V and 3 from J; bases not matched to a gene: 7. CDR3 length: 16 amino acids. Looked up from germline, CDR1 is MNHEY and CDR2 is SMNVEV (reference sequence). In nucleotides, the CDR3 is TGTGCCAGCAGTTTACAGGCGGGAGTGGTCTACAATGAGCAGTTCTTC. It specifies CASSLQAGVVYNEQFF.

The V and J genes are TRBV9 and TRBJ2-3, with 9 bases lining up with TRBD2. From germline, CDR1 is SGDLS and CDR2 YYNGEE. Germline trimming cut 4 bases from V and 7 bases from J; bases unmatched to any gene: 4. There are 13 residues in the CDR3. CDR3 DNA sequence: TGTGCCAGCAGCCGGACTAGCGCTAATACGCAGTATTTT. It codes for CASSRTSANTQYF.

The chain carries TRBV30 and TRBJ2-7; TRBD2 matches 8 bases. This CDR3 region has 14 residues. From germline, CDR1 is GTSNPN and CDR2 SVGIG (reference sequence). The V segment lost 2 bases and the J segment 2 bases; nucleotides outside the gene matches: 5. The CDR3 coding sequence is TGTGCCTGGAGTCCCGGGGGGGCCCCCTACGAGCAGTACTTC. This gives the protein CAWSPGGAPYEQYF. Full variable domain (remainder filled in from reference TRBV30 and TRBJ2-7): SQTIHQWPATLVQPVGSPLSLECTVEGTSNPNLYWYRQAAGRGLQLLFYSVGIGQISSEVPQNLSASRPQDRQFILSSKKLLLSDSGFYLCAWSPGGAPYEQYFGPGTRLTVT.

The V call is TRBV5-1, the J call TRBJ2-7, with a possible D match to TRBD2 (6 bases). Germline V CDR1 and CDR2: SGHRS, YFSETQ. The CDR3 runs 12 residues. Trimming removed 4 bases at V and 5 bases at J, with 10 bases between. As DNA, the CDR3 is TGCGCCAGCAGCGAGAGACTAGACGAGCAGTACTTC. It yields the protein CASSERLDEQYF.

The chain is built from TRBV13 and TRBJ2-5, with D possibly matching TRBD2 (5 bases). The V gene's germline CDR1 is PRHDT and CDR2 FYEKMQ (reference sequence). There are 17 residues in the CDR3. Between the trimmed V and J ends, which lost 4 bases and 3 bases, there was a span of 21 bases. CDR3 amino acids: CASSSRASYSIEETQYF. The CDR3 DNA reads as TGTGCCAGCAGCTCGAGGGCTTCCTATAGCATTGAAGAGACCCAGTACTTC.

The CDR3 region is CASSPEMQGAGEQYF. The CDR3 DNA reads as TGTGCCAGCAGCCCCGAAATGCAGGGGGCCGGCGAGCAGTACTTC. The chain uses TRBV4-2 and TRBJ2-7, with 8 bases identical to TRBD1. Trimming cost V 4 bases and J 6 bases; bases outside gene matches: 11. The length of the CDR3 is 15 residues. Germline CDR1 reads LGHNA; CDR2 reads YNFKEQ.

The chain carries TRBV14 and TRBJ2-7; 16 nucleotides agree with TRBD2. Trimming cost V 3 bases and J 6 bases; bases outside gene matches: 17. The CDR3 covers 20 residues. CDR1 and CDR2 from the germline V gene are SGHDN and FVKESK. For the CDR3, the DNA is TGTGCCAGCAGCCAGGCCCCGGGACTAGCGGGGGGGCCGATTTTCGGCGAGCAGTACTTC. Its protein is CASSQAPGLAGGPIFGEQYF.

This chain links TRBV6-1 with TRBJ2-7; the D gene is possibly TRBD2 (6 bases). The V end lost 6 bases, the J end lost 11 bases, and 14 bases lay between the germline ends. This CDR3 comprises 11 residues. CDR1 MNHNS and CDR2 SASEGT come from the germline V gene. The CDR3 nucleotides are TGTGCCAGCAGCGGTACTAGCAAAAAGTACTTC. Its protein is CASSGTSKKYF.

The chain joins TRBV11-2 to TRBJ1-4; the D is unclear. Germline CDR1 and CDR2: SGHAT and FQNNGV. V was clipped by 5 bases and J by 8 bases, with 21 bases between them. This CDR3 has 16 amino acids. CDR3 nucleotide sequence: TGTGCCAGCAGCGGGCGGTCGGACGGGGTTAGCGAAAAACTGTTTTTT. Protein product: CASSGRSDGVSEKLFF.

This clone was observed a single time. Here the CDR3 reads CAISANRPPKEQYF. CDR3 nucleotide sequence: TGTGCCATCAGTGCTAACAGACCCCCTAAAGAGCAGTACTTC. V gene TRBV10-3 combines with J gene TRBJ2-7; D gene ambiguous. Germline V gene data show CDR1 as ENHRY and CDR2 as SYGVKD. The length of the CDR3 is 14 residues. Trimming took off 4 bases at V and 7 bases at J, with 17 bases between the two ends.

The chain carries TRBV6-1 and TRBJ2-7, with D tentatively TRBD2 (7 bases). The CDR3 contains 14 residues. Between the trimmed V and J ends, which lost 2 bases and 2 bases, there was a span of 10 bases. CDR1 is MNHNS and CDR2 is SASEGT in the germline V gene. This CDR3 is CASSERGGTYEQYF. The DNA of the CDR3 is TGTGCCAGCAGTGAAAGGGGGGGCACCTACGAGCAGTACTTC.

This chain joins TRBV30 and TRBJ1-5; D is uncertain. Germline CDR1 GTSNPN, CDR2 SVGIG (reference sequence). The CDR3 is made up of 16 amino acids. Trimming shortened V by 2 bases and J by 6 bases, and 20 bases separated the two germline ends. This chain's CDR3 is CAWSPQFGGHGQPQHF. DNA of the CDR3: TGTGCCTGGAGTCCGCAATTTGGTGGCCATGGTCAGCCCCAGCATTTT. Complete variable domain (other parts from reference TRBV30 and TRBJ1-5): SQTIHQWPATLVQPVGSPLSLECTVEGTSNPNLYWYRQAAGRGLQLLFYSVGIGQISSEVPQNLSASRPQDRQFILSSKKLLLSDSGFYLCAWSPQFGGHGQPQHFGDGTRLSIL.

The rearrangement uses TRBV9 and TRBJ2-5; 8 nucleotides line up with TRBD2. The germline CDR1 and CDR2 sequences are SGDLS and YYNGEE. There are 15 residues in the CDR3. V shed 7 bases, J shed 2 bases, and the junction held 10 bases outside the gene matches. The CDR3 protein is CASSRGGILQETQYF. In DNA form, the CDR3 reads TGTGCCAGCTCCCGCGGGGGGATATTACAAGAGACCCAGTACTTC.

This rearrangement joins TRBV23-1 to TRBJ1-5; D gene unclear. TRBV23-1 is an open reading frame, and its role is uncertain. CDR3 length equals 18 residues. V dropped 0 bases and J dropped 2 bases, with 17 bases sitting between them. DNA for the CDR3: TGCGCCAGCAGTCAATCTCCCCCTTCGGGTAATGGCAATCAGCCCCAGCATTTT. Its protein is CASSQSPPSGNGNQPQHF.